Below are 13 T cell receptor beta chains sequenced from a single sample in a study of T cell responses to AZD1222 COVID-19 vaccine. The assay was immunoSEQ multiplex PCR, and TCRdb's table has in-frame clones only and misses some. The data contain approximately 150,000 clones, about 93% of them singletons. Specimen: peripheral blood, collected on day 0 of AZD1222 vaccination. Receptors were obtained from an adult in good health.

J is TRBJ2-5 and V is TRBV4-3, with TRBD1 matching over 7 bases. CDR3 length: 14 residues. Trimming at V came to 4 bases and at J to 5 bases, leaving 7 bases not matched to a gene. Germline CDR1 reads LGHNA; CDR2 reads YSLEER. CDR3 in amino acids: CASSPGGNRETQYF. CDR3 bases: TGCGCCAGCAGCCCAGGGGGTAACCGGGAGACCCAGTACTTC.

This chain's CDR3 is CASSLKGSTGYTF. DNA for the CDR3: TGTGCCAGCAGCTTGAAGGGTTCCACCGGCTACACCTTC. This chain connects TRBV7-8 to TRBJ1-2; D is unresolved. CDR1 is SGHVS and CDR2 is FQNEAQ in the germline V gene. The CDR3 runs to 13 residues. Deletions cut 3 bases from V and 8 bases from J, with 13 bases between.

The CDR3 reads CASSKGRTSGNTIYF. Written as DNA, the CDR3 is TGTGCCAGCAGTAAAGGACGGACCTCTGGAAACACCATATATTTT. The chain links TRBV2 to TRBJ1-3; D unclear. The V gene lost 5 bases and the J gene lost 0 bases, with 11 bases spanning the gap. Germline values: CDR1 SNHLY, CDR2 FYNNEI. There are 15 residues in the CDR3.

J is TRBJ1-1 and V is TRBV19; TRBD1 might be the D (6 bases). This CDR3 comprises 16 residues. Germline CDR1 and CDR2: LNHDA and SQIVND (reference sequence). The V end was cut by 6 bases, the J end by 2 bases, with 19 bases between. The CDR3 sequence: CASSFSAGGGNTEAFF. DNA for the CDR3: TGTGCCAGTAGCTTCTCTGCCGGGGGCGGAAACACTGAAGCTTTCTTT.

V and J are TRBV19 and TRBJ2-7, with no clear D. Per the germline V gene, CDR1 is LNHDA and CDR2 is SQIVND (reference sequence). Deletions cut 1 base from V and 5 bases from J, with 12 bases between. The CDR3 has 14 amino acids. CDR3 nucleotide sequence: TGTGCCAGTAGTATAGGGCCCTCCCCCGACGAGCAGTACTTC. Its protein product is CASSIGPSPDEQYF.

V is TRBV24-1 and J is TRBJ1-6, with 8 positions matching TRBD1. CDR1 is KGHDR, CDR2 SFDVKD, per germline. CDR3 length: 15 amino acids. V was clipped by 9 bases and J by 10 bases; unmatched bases: 13. Written as DNA, the CDR3 is TGTGCCACCCCGCAGGGGGCCCGCAGGGAATCACCCCTCCACTTT. Amino acid sequence: CATPQGARRESPLHF.

The V and J genes are TRBV27 and TRBJ2-7; D not certain. Germline-derived CDR1 and CDR2 are MNHEY and SMNVEV (reference sequence). The CDR3 consists of 17 residues. The V gene lost 4 bases and the J gene lost 0 bases, with 19 bases spanning the gap. CDR3 amino acids: CASSSPRNNALSYEQYF. The CDR3 DNA sequence: TGTGCCAGCAGTTCCCCCCGCAATAATGCCCTCTCCTACGAGCAGTACTTC.

This chain links TRBV12-5 with TRBJ1-2; D gene uncertain. Germline CDR1 LGHNT, CDR2 FRNRAP. Trimming left V 6 bases short and J 2 bases short, with 4 bases between. CDR3 length equals 11 residues. The CDR3 reads CASGLNYGYTF. CDR3 in DNA: TGTGCTAGTGGCCTCAACTATGGCTACACCTTC.

This clone was detected once. The V gene is TRBV30, the J gene TRBJ2-1; the match to TRBD1 covers 11 bases. The germline gives CDR1 GTSNPN, CDR2 SVGIG (reference sequence). The CDR3 is 15 amino acids. Losses at the gene ends were 2 bases for V and 12 bases for J; bases not matched to a gene: 12. In DNA form, the CDR3 reads TGTGCCTGGAGTTACGGGACAGGGGGTCCGGGAGCGCAGTTCTTC. This sequence encodes CAWSYGTGGPGAQFF.

This clone was recorded only once. The gene calls are TRBV19 and TRBJ1-1, with D maybe TRBD1 (5 bases). The CDR3 totals 14 residues. Per the germline V gene, CDR1 is LNHDA and CDR2 is SQIVND (reference sequence). Between the trimmed V and J ends, which lost 4 bases and 5 bases, there was a span of 14 bases. The CDR3 DNA sequence: TGTGCCAGTAGTAGGGGGGGACGGGGGACTGAAGCTTTCTTT. As protein: CASSRGGRGTEAFF.

This chain uses TRBV7-2 with TRBJ2-5, with D unclear. Trimming cost V 7 bases and J 1 base, with 10 bases left between them. The CDR3 contains 13 residues. Germline loops: CDR1 SGHTA, CDR2 FQGNSA. CDR3 sequence (DNA): TGTGCCAGCACCCCTCAGGTCCAAGAGACCCAGTACTTC. Its translation: CASTPQVQETQYF.

The chain carries TRBV6-2 or TRBV6-3 and TRBJ1-5, with 7 bases identical to TRBD1. The V segment lost 6 bases and the J segment 6 bases; nucleotides outside the gene matches: 11. Germline assignment: CDR1 MNHEY and CDR2 SVGEGT. This CDR3 spans 15 amino acids. The CDR3 sequence is CASSELTGVGQPQHF. The DNA of the CDR3 is TGTGCCAGCAGCGAACTCACAGGGGTAGGTCAGCCCCAGCATTTT.

The CDR3 sequence is CATSRDTGTGFYNSPLHF. Here the CDR3 DNA reads TGTGCCACCAGCAGAGATACCGGGACAGGATTCTATAATTCACCCCTCCACTTT. The genes are TRBV15 and TRBJ1-6; TRBD1 matches at 8 bases. Germline V gives CDR1 LNHNV, CDR2 YYDKDF (reference sequence). V shed 0 bases, J shed 3 bases, and the junction held 7 bases outside the gene matches. This CDR3 comprises 18 residues.